The sequence of this T cell receptor beta chain was determined in a study of breast tumors, draining lymph nodes, adjacent tissues (dated by TCRdb to 2016 to 2017). In the study overall: Breast cancer patients provided tumor, adjacent nontumor tissue and axillary lymph nodes, and the study compared the TCR beta repertoires across these three sources. The study was designed to assess the relationships and possible T-cell exchange between tumor, surrounding tissue and draining lymph node repertoires in human breast cancer.

Concerning this clonotype: Its antigen specificity is not known. A read error may produce the germline difference seen at one junction end.

Results and caveats for the whole study, not just this receptor: The data were considered consistent with the idea that most tumor T cells come from the lymph node and then expand in tumor tissue. T-cell repertoire diversity in tumors was found to be lower than in lymph nodes but higher than in nontumor tissue, and preferential V and J gene usage was observed. Tumor and nontumor tissue repertoires were significantly more similar in luminal-like than in basal-like breast cancer. The conclusion that tumor T cells originate in lymph nodes was presented as consistent with a hypothesis rather than as directly demonstrated.

The lymph node samples were taken from the axillary draining lymph nodes of breast cancer patients. Sequenced using an Illumina HiSeq 2000. TCR beta chain libraries were generated through multiplex PCR amplification. The amplified TCR beta chain products were analyzed by high-throughput sequencing. Clones were called with MiXCR by TCRdb after fastp trimmed the public reads at Q25, and only in-frame beta chains were retained. Rows are unified per CDR3 protein, each entry keeping the most common DNA and genes. The sample table holds a few hundred thousand distinct CDR3 sequences, of which 30% to 35% were seen once. 3% to 4% of the sample goes to the ten largest clones. The sample consisted of axillary lymph node tissue. The sequence came from a female donor with breast cancer. Some clones in this sample may be carry-over from other donors' samples.

Here is the DNA: TGTGCCACCAGCAGCCTAGGGGGTGAATTT. Its protein reads: CATSSLGGEF. The chain is encoded by TRBV15 joined to TRBJ2-3, and perhaps TRBD1 as D gene, on 6 matching bases. The germline V gene (reference sequence) supplies CDR1 LNHNV and CDR2 YYDKDF. Reading from cysteine to phenylalanine, the CDR3 counts 10 amino acids. Only the CDR3 part of the read is kept: 30 bases, read in frame from the first base.